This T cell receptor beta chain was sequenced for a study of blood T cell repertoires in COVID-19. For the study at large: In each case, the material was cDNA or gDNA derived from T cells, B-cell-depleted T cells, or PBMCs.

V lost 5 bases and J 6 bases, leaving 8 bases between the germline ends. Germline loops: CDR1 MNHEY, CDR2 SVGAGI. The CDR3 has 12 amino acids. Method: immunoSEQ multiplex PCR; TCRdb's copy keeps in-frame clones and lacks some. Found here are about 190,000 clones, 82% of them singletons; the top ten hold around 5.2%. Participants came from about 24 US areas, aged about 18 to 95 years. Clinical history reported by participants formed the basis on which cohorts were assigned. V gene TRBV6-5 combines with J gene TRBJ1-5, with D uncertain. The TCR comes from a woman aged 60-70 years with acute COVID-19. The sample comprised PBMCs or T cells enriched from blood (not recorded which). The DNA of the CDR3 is TGTGCCAGCAGTAGAGTCGGTCAGCCCCAGCATTTT. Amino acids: CASSRVGQPQHF.